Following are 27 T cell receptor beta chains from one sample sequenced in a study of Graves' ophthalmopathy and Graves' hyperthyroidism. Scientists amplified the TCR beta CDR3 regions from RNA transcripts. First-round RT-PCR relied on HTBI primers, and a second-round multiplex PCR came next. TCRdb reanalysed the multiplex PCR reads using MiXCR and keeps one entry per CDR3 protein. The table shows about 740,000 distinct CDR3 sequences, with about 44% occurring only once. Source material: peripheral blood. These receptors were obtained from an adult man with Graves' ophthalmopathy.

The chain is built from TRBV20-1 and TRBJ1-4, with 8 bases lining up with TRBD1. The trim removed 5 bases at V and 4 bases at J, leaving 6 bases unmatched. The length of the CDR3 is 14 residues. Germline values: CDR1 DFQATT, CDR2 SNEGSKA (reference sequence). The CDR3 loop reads CSASTGAINEKLFF. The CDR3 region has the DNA TGCAGTGCTTCGACAGGGGCTATTAATGAAAAACTGTTTTTT.

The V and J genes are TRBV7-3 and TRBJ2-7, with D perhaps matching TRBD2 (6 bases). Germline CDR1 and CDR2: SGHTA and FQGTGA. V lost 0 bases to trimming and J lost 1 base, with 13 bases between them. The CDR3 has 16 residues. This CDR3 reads CASSLTGLAPSYEQYF. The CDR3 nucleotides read TGTGCCAGCAGCTTAACAGGTCTAGCGCCTTCCTACGAGCAGTACTTC.

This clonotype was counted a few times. The CDR3, as DNA: TGTGCCAGCCGTACGTGGGGAGGTCAGCCCCTCCACTTT. Amino acid sequence: CASRTWGGQPLHF. The chain recombines TRBV2 with TRBJ1-6; D is unresolved. The CDR3 extends over 13 amino acids. Germline V gives CDR1 SNHLY, CDR2 FYNNEI. Trimming left V 8 bases short and J 13 bases short, with 18 bases between. Full variable domain (rest looked up from reference TRBV2 and TRBJ1-6): EPEVTQTPSHQVTQMGQEVILRCVPISNHLYFYWYRQILGQKVEFLVSFYNNEISEKSEIFDDQFSVERPDGSNFTLKIRSTKLEDSAMYFCASRTWGGQPLHFGNGTRLTVT.

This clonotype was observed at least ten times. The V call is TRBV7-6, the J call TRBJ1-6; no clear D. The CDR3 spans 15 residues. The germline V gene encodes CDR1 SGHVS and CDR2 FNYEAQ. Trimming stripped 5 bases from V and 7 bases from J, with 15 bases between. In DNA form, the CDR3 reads TGTGCCAGCAGCCCCGGGCGGGGTGGGAATTCACCCCTCCACTTT. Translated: CASSPGRGGNSPLHF. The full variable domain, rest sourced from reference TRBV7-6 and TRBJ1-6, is GAGVSQSPRYKVTKRGQDVALRCDPISGHVSLYWYRQALGQGPEFLTYFNYEAQQDKSGLPNDRFSAERPEGSISTLTIQRTEQRDSAMYRCASSPGRGGNSPLHFGNGTRLTVT.

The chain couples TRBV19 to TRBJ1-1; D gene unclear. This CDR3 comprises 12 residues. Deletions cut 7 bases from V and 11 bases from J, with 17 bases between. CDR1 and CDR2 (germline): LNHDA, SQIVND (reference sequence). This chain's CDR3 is CASINRAREAFF. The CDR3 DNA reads TGTGCCAGTATTAACCGGGCCCGGGAGGCTTTCTTT.

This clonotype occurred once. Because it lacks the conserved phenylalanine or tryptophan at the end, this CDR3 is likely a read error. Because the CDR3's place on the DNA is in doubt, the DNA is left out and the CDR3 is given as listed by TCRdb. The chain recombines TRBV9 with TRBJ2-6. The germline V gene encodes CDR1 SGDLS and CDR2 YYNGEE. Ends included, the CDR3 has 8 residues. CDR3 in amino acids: CASSARTS.

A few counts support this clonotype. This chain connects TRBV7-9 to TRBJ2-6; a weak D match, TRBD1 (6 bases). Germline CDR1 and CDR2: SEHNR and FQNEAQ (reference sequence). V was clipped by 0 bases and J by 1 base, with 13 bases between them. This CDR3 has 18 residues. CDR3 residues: CASSLARQGSSGANVLTF. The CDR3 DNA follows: TGTGCCAGCAGCTTAGCGAGGCAGGGGTCTTCTGGGGCCAACGTCCTGACTTTC.

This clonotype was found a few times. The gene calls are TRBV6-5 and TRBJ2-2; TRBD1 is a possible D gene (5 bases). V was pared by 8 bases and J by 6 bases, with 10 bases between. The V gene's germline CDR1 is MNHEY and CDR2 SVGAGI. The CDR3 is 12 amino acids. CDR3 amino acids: CASHKGAGELFF. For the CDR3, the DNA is TGTGCCAGCCATAAAGGGGCCGGGGAGCTGTTTTTT.

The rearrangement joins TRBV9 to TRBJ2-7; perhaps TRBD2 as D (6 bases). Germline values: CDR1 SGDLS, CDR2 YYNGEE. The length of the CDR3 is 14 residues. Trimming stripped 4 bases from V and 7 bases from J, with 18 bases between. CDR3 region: CASSLVAATGEQYF. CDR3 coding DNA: TGTGCCAGCAGCTTAGTAGCGGCAACCGGGGAGCAGTACTTC.

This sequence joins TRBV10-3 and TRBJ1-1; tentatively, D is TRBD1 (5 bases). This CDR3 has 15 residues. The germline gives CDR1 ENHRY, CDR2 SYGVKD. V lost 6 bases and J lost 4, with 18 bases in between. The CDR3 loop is CAIRSSTGRGTEAFF. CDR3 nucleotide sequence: TGTGCCATCAGATCATCAACGGGGAGGGGCACTGAAGCTTTCTTT.

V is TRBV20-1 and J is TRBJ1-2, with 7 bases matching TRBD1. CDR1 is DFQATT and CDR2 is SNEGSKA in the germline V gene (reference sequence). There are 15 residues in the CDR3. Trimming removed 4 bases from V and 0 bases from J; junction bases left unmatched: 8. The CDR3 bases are TGCAGTGCTACAGTTCAGGGGGGAACTAACTATGGCTACACCTTC. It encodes CSATVQGGTNYGYTF.

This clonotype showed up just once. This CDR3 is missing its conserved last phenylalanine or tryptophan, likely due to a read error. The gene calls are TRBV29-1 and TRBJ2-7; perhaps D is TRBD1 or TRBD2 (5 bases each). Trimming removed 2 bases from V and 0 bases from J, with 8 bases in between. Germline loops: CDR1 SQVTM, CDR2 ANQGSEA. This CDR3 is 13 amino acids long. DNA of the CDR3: TGCAGCGTTGAAACAGGAGGCTCCTACGAGCAGTACCTC. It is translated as CSVETGGSYEQYL.

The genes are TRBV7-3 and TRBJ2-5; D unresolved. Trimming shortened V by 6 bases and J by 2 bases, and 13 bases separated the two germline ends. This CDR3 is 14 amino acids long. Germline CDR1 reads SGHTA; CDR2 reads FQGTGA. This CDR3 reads CASSERLQQETQYF. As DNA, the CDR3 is TGTGCCAGCAGTGAGAGGTTGCAGCAAGAGACCCAGTACTTC.

The chain's CDR3 is CASSVVDLPYGYTF. CDR3 bases: TGTGCCAGCAGCGTAGTTGACCTCCCCTATGGCTACACCTTC. The chain combines TRBV9 with TRBJ1-2; no clear D. The CDR3 has 14 amino acids. Looked up from germline, CDR1 is SGDLS and CDR2 is YYNGEE. With 0 bases removed from V and 4 bases from J, the gap between germline ends came to 10 bases. Full variable domain (rest looked up from reference TRBV9 and TRBJ1-2): DSGVTQTPKHLITATGQRVTLRCSPRSGDLSVYWYQQSLDQGLQFLIQYYNGEERAKGNILERFSAQQFPDLHSELNLSSLELGDSALYFCASSVVDLPYGYTFGSGTRLTVV.

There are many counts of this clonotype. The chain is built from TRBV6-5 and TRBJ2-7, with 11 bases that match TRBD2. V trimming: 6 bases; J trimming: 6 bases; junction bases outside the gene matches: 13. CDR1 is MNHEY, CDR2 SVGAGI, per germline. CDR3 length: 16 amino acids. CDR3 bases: TGTGCCAGCAGCCCGGGACTAGCGGCCCATCTGGGCGAGCAGTACTTC. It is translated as CASSPGLAAHLGEQYF.

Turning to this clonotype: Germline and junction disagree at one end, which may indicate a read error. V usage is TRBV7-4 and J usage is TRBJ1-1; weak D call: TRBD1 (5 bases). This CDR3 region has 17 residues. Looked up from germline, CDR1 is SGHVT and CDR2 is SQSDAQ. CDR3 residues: CASSQVPLQGRNTEAFF. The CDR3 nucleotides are TGCGCCAGCAGCCAAGTCCCGCTCCAGGGTAGGAACACTGAAGCTTTCTTT.

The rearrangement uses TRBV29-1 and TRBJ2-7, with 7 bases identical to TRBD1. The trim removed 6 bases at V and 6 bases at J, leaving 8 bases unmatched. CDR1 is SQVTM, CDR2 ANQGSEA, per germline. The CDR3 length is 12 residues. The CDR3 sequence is CSVVTGSGEQYF. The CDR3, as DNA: TGCAGCGTAGTGACAGGGTCTGGCGAGCAGTACTTC.

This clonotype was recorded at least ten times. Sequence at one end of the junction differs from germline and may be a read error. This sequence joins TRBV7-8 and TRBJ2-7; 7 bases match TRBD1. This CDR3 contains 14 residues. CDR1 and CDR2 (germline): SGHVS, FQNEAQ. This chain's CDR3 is CASSRDRELAQLLF. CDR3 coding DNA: TGTGCCAGCAGCCGTGACAGGGAACTTGCTCAACTTCTCTTC.

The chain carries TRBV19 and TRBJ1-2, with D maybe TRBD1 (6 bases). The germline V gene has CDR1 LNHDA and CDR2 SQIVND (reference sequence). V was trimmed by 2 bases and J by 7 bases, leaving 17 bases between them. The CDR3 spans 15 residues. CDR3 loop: CASSIPGEACVGYTF. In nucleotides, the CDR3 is TGTGCCAGTAGTATACCAGGGGAGGCGTGCGTTGGCTACACCTTC.

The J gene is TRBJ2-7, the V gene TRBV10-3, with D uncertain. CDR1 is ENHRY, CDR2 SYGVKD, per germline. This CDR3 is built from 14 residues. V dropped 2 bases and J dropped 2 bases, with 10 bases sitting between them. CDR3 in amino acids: CAISEVAVPYEQYF. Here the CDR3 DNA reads TGTGCCATCAGTGAGGTAGCCGTCCCCTACGAGCAGTACTTC.

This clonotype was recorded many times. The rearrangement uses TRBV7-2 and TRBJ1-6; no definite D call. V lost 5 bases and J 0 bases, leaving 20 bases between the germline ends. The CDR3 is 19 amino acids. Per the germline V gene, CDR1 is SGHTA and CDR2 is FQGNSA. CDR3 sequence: CASSIQSAGASSYNSPLHF. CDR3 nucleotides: TGTGCCAGCAGCATCCAATCAGCAGGAGCGAGCTCCTATAATTCACCCCTCCACTTT.

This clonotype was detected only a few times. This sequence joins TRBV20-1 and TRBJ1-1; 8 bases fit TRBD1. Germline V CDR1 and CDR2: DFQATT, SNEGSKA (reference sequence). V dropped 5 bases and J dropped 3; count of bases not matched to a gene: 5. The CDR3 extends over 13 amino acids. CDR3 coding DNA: TGCAGTGCTCCTCAGGGGGCGGACACTGAAGCTTTCTTT. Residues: CSAPQGADTEAFF.

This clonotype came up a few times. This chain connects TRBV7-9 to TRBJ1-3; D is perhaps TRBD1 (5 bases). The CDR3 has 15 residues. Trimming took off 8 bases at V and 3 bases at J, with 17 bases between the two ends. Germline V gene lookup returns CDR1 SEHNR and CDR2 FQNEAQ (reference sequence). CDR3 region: CASGGEKDLGNTIYF. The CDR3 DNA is TGTGCCAGCGGGGGGGAGAAGGACCTTGGAAACACCATATATTTT.

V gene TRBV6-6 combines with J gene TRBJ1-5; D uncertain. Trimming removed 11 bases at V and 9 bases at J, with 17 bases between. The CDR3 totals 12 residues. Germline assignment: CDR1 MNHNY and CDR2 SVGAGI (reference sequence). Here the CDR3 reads CACKQFNGPQHF. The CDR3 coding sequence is TGTGCCTGTAAACAATTCAATGGGCCCCAGCATTTT.

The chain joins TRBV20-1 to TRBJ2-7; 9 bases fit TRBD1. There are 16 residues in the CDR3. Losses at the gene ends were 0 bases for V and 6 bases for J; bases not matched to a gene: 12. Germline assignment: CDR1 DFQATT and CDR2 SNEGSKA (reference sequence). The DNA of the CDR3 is TGCAGTGCTAGAGATCTTGACAGGGGGTGGGAGTCCGAGCAGTACTTC. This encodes CSARDLDRGWESEQYF.

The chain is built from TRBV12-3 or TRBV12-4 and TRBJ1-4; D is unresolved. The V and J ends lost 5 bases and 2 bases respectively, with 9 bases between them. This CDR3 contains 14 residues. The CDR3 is CASSRAATNEKLFF. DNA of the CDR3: TGTGCCAGCAGTAGGGCGGCTACTAATGAAAAACTGTTTTTT.

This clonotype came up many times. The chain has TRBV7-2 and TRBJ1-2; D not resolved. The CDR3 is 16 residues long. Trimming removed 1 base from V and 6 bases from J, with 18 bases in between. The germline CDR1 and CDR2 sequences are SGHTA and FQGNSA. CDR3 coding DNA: TGTGCCAGCAGCTTAGATTATATGGAGGGCATGGATGGCTACACCTTC. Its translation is CASSLDYMEGMDGYTF.